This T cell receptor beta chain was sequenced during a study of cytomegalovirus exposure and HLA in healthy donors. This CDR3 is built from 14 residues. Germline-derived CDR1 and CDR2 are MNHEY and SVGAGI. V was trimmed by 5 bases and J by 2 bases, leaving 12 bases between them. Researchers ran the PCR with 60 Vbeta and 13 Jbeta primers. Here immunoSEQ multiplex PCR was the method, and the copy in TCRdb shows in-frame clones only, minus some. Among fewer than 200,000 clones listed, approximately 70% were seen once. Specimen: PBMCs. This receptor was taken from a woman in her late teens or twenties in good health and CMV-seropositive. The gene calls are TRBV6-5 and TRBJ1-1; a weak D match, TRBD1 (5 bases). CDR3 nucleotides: TGTGCCAGCAGTCGATCGACAGCTAACACTGAAGCTTTCTTT. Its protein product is CASSRSTANTEAFF.